Following are 15 T cell receptor beta chains from one sample sequenced in a study of T cell changes during pregnancy in multiple sclerosis. Only in-frame clones appear in the TCRdb table, and some are missing; sequencing was by immunoSEQ multiplex PCR. Among about 49,000 clones, 90% were seen once, and the ten largest hold 5.1%. This sample comprised peripheral blood, obtained after pregnancy. These receptors were collected from a female donor in good health, enrolled as a control in a pregnancy study.

The CDR3 DNA reads TGTGCCAGCAAGACAGTGAACACTGAAGCTTTCTTT. Protein sequence: CASKTVNTEAFF. The chain is built from TRBV6-5 and TRBJ1-1, with TRBD1 as a possible D gene (5 bases). From germline, CDR1 is MNHEY and CDR2 SVGAGI. The V end was cut by 7 bases, the J end by 0 bases, with 6 bases between. This CDR3 comprises 12 residues.

The rearrangement uses TRBV19 and TRBJ2-5; 7 positions match TRBD2. V shed 5 bases, J shed 2 bases, and the junction held 11 bases outside the gene matches. CDR3 length equals 16 residues. Germline CDR1 LNHDA, CDR2 SQIVND (reference sequence). Here the CDR3 reads CASSEHGGIGQETQYF. CDR3 bases: TGTGCCAGTAGTGAACACGGGGGGATAGGGCAAGAGACCCAGTACTTC.

J is TRBJ2-7 and V is TRBV6-1; TRBD2 matches 10 bases. The germline CDR1 and CDR2 sequences are MNHNS and SASEGT. V lost 0 bases to trimming and J lost 3 bases; unmatched junction nucleotides: 5. The CDR3 totals 16 residues. Here the CDR3 reads CASSEALAGAHYEQYF. The CDR3 DNA is TGTGCCAGCAGTGAAGCCCTAGCGGGGGCCCACTACGAGCAGTACTTC.

The V call is TRBV9, the J call TRBJ2-1; D is unresolved. The CDR3 is made up of 13 amino acids. Germline V gene sequence: CDR1 SGDLS, CDR2 YYNGEE. Trimming cost V 1 base and J 5 bases, with 7 bases left between them. The CDR3 protein is CASSVNRHNEQFF. The CDR3 DNA is TGTGCCAGCAGCGTAAACAGACACAATGAGCAGTTCTTC.

The gene calls are TRBV27 and TRBJ2-1; TRBD2 might be the D (7 bases). This CDR3 has 15 amino acids. Germline lookup yields CDR1 MNHEY and CDR2 SMNVEV (reference sequence). Trimming took off 1 base at V and 7 bases at J, with 14 bases between the two ends. CDR3 in amino acids: CASSLWGGFSNEQFF. In DNA form, the CDR3 reads TGTGCCAGCAGTTTATGGGGGGGCTTTAGTAATGAGCAGTTCTTC.

This chain uses TRBV6-1 with TRBJ1-5; 8 bases line up with TRBD1. The J segment lost 1 base and the V segment lost 1 base, leaving 3 bases of the junction unmatched. This CDR3 has 16 residues. Germline V lookup: CDR1 MNHNS, CDR2 SASEGT. CDR3 region: CASSEGAGGSNQPQHF. DNA for the CDR3: TGTGCCAGCAGTGAAGGGGCAGGGGGCAGCAATCAGCCCCAGCATTTT.

The chain uses TRBV7-8 and TRBJ1-1; D perhaps matches TRBD1 (5 bases). CDR1 is SGHVS, CDR2 FQNEAQ, per germline. This CDR3 contains 14 residues. V dropped 6 bases and J dropped 0 bases, with 11 bases sitting between them. CDR3 amino acids: CASRMDNMNTEAFF. The CDR3 region has the DNA TGTGCCAGCAGGATGGACAACATGAACACTGAAGCTTTCTTT.

This clone was observed a single time. The V and J genes are TRBV6-1 and TRBJ1-2; D possibly corresponds to TRBD1 (5 bases). V was shortened by 1 base and J by 0 bases, with 9 bases between the two germline ends. CDR1 and CDR2 (germline): MNHNS, SASEGT. The CDR3 consists of 15 residues. CDR3 nucleotide sequence: TGTGCCAGCAGTGAAGGGGGGGGAGCTAACTATGGCTACACCTTC. Its protein is CASSEGGGANYGYTF.

V gene TRBV7-4 combines with J gene TRBJ2-1; D ambiguous. The germline gives CDR1 SGHVT, CDR2 SQSDAQ. Trimming shortened V by 4 bases and J by 8 bases, and 3 bases separated the two germline ends. The CDR3 is made up of 10 amino acids. The CDR3 here is CASSWHEQFF. CDR3 DNA: TGTGCCAGCAGCTGGCATGAGCAGTTCTTC.

J is TRBJ2-5 and V is TRBV4-1, with 8 bases fitting TRBD2. Per germline, CDR1 MGHRA and CDR2 YSYEKL. The V gene end was trimmed by 0 bases and the J gene end by 1 base; junction bases not matched to a gene: 4. This CDR3 contains 16 residues. The CDR3 loop is CASSQESGSLQETQYF. CDR3 sequence (DNA): TGCGCCAGCAGCCAAGAAAGCGGGAGCCTCCAAGAGACCCAGTACTTC.

The V call is TRBV2, the J call TRBJ2-7; a weak D match, TRBD1 (7 bases). Germline CDR1 reads SNHLY; CDR2 reads FYNNEI. CDR3 length: 13 amino acids. V was pared by 8 bases and J by 0 bases, with 11 bases between. This CDR3 reads CASQGGISYEQYF. CDR3 sequence (DNA): TGTGCCAGCCAGGGGGGAATCTCCTACGAGCAGTACTTC.

This chain links TRBV9 with TRBJ2-7; TRBD2 matches at 10 bases. J gave up 5 bases and V 3 bases, and 5 bases lay outside the gene matches. The CDR3 is 14 amino acids. Looked up from germline, CDR1 is SGDLS and CDR2 is YYNGEE. For the CDR3, the DNA is TGTGCCAGCAGCGCAAGCGGGAGGGCCCACGAGCAGTACTTC. Translated: CASSASGRAHEQYF.

The V and J genes are TRBV1 and TRBJ2-1; no check of the table's D call, TRBD2, against the DNA was made. TRBV1 is a recognized pseudogene. This CDR3 is 17 amino acids long. The DNA for the CDR3 is TGCACCAGCAGCCAAGATCACCCCTGCGGGAGTTGGAATGAGCAGTTCTTC. Translation gives CTSSQDHPCGSWNEQFF.

The chain combines TRBV29-1 with TRBJ2-1; D is possibly TRBD1 (5 bases). Germline lookup yields CDR1 SQVTM and CDR2 ANQGSEA. The CDR3 is made up of 11 amino acids. V was clipped by 6 bases and J by 3 bases, with 6 bases between them. CDR3 protein: CSVDNYNEQFF. The CDR3 region has the DNA TGCAGCGTGGACAACTACAATGAGCAGTTCTTC.

This clone was observed once. The V gene is TRBV27, the J gene TRBJ1-5, with a tentative D call TRBD1 (6 bases). The CDR3 has 14 residues. Trimming shortened V by 6 bases and J by 0 bases, and 9 bases separated the two germline ends. The germline gives CDR1 MNHEY, CDR2 SMNVEV (reference sequence). This CDR3 reads CASSPRGSNQPQHF. In DNA, the CDR3 is TGTGCCAGCAGCCCCAGGGGTAGCAATCAGCCCCAGCATTTT.